Listed here is a single T cell receptor beta chain. This record belongs to a study of blood T cell repertoires in COVID-19. The overall study: PBMCs, B-cell-depleted T cells, or T cells were the source of the cDNA or gDNA that made up the material.

Sequencing used immunoSEQ multiplex PCR; TCRdb keeps in-frame clones, though not all of them. This sample has 200,000 to 250,000 clones; around four fifths occur once, and the top ten carry 15% to 20%. This CDR3 has 14 amino acids. Per the germline V gene, CDR1 is SNHLY and CDR2 is FYNNEI. With V trimmed by 6 bases and J by 7 bases, 10 bases remained unmatched. This receptor was identified in a woman at least 80 years old with active or convalescent COVID-19. The sequenced material came from peripheral blood. V and J are TRBV2 and TRBJ1-2, with TRBD1 matching 8 bases. The CDR3 sequence is CASSWTGTSGGYTF. CDR3 coding DNA: TGTGCCAGCAGCTGGACAGGGACGTCGGGTGGCTACACCTTC. Full variable domain (missing parts from reference TRBV2 and TRBJ1-2): EPEVTQTPSHQVTQMGQEVILRCVPISNHLYFYWYRQILGQKVEFLVSFYNNEISEKSEIFDDQFSVERPDGSNFTLKIRSTKLEDSAMYFCASSWTGTSGGYTFGSGTRLTVV.